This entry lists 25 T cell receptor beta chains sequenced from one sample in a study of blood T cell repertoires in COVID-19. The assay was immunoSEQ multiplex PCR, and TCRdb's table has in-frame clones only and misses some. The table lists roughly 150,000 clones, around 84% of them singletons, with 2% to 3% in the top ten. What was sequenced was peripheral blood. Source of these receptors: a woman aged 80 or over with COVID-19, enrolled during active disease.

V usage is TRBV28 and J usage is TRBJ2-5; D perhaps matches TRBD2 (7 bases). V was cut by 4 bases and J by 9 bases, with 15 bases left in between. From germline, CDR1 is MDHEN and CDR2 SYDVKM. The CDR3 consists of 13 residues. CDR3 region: CASSSSWEGAQYF. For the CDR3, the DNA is TGTGCCAGCAGTTCCTCGTGGGAGGGGGCCCAGTACTTC.

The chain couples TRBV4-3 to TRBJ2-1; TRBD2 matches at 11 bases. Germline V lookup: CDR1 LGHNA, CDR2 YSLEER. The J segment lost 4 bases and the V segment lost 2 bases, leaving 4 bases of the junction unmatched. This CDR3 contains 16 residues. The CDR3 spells CASSQQTSGTYNEQFF. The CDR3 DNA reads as TGCGCCAGCAGCCAACAGACTAGCGGGACTTACAATGAGCAGTTCTTC.

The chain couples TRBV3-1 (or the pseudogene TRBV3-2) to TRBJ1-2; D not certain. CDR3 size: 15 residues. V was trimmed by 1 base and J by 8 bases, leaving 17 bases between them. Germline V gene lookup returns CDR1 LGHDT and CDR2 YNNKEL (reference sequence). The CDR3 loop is CASSQANREPSGYTF. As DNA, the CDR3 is TGTGCCAGCAGCCAAGCAAACCGGGAGCCATCGGGCTACACCTTC.

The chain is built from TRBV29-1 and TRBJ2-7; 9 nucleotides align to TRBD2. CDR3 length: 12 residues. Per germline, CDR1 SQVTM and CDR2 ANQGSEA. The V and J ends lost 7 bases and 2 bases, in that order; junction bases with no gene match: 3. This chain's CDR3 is CSAVAGAYEQYF. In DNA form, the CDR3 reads TGCAGCGCCGTAGCGGGAGCCTACGAGCAGTACTTC.

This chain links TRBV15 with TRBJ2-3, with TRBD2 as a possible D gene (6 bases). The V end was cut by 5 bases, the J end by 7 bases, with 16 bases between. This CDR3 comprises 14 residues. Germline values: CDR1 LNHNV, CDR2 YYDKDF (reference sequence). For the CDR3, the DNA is TGTGCCACCAGCCCGAGGAGGGAAGGTAATACGCAGTATTTT. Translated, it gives CATSPRREGNTQYF.

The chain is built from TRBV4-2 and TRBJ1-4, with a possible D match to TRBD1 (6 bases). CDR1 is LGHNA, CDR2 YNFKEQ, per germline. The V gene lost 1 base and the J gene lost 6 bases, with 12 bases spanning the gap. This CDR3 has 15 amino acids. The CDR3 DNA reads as TGTGCCAGCAGCCAAGTAGCAGGGGTCGATGAAAAACTGTTTTTT. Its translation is CASSQVAGVDEKLFF.

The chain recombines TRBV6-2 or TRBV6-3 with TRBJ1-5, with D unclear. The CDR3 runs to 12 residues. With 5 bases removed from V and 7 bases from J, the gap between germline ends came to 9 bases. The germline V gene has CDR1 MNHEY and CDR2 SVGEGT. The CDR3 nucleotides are TGTGCCAGCAGTGAGGGAGGCCAGCCCCAGCATTTT. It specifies CASSEGGQPQHF.

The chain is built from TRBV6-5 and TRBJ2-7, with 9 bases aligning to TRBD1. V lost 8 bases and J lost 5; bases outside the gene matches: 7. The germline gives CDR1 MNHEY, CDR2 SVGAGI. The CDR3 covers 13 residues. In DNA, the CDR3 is TGTGCCAGCGGGACAGGGTTGAGCAACGAGCAGTACTTC. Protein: CASGTGLSNEQYF.

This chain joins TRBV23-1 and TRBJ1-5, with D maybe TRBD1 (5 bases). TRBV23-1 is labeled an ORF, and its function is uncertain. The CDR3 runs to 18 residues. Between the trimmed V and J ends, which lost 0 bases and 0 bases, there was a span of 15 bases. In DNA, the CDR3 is TGCGCCAGCAGTCAATCGAAGGGGCAGGGTTTTAGCAATCAGCCCCAGCATTTT. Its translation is CASSQSKGQGFSNQPQHF.

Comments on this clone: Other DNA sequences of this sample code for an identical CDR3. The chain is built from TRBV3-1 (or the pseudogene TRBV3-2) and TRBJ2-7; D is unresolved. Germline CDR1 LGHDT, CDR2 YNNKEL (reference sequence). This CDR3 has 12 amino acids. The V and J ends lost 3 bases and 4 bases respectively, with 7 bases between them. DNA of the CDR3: TGTGCCAGCAGCCAGCCCGGGTACGAGCAGTACTTC. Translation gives CASSQPGYEQYF.

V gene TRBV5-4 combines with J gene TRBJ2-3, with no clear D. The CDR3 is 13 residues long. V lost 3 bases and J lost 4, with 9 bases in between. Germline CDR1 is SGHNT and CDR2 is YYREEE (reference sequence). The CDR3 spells CASSYRSADTQYF. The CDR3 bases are TGTGCCAGCAGCTACCGGAGTGCAGATACGCAGTATTTT. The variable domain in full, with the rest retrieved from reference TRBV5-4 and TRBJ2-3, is ETGVTQSPTHLIKTRGQQVTLRCSSQSGHNTVSWYQQALGQGPQFIFQYYREEENGRGNFPPRFSGLQFPNYSSELNVNALELDDSALYLCASSYRSADTQYFGPGTRLTVL.

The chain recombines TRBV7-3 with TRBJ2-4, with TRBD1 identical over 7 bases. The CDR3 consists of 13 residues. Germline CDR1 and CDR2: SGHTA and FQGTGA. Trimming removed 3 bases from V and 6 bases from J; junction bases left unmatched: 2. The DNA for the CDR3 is TGTGCCAGCAGCTTGAACAGGGGAAACATTCAGTACTTC. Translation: CASSLNRGNIQYF.

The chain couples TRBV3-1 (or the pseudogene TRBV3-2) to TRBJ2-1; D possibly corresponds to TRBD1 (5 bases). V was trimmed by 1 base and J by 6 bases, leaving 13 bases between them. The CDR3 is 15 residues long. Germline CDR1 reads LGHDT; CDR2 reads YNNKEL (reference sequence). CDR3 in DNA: TGTGCCAGCAGCCAAGTACAGGTATCCGGCAATGAGCAGTTCTTC. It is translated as CASSQVQVSGNEQFF.

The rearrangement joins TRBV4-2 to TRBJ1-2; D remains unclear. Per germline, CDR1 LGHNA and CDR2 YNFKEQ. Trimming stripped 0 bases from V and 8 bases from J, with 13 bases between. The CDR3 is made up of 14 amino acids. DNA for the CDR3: TGTGCCAGCAGCCAAGATAGTACGGGTTTGGGCTACACCTTC. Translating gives CASSQDSTGLGYTF.

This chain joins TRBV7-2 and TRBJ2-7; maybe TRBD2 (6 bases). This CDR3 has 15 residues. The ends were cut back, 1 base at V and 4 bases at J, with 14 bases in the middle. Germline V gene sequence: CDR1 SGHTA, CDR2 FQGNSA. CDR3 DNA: TGTGCCAGCAGCTTAGGGGGTGCGGGGCTATACGAGCAGTACTTC. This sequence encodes CASSLGGAGLYEQYF. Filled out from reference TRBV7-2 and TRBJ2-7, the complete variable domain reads GAGVSQSPSNKVTEKGKDVELRCDPISGHTALYWYRQSLGQGLEFLIYFQGNSAPDKSGLPSDRFSAERTGGSVSTLTIQRTQQEDSAVYLCASSLGGAGLYEQYFGPGTRLTVT.

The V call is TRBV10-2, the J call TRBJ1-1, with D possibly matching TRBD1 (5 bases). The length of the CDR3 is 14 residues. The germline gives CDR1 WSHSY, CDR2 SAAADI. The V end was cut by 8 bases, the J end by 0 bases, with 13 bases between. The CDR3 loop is CASVSAGMNTEAFF. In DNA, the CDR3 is TGCGCCAGCGTGTCGGCAGGGATGAACACTGAAGCTTTCTTT.

The CDR3 reads CASSSQGGGEPQHF. In DNA form, the CDR3 reads TGCGCCAGCAGCTCACAGGGCGGTGGGGAGCCCCAGCATTTT. The V gene is TRBV5-1, the J gene TRBJ1-5; D possibly corresponds to TRBD1 (6 bases). The V end lost 3 bases, the J end lost 8 bases, and 15 bases lay between the germline ends. The germline V gene has CDR1 SGHRS and CDR2 YFSETQ. The CDR3 sequence is 14 residues long.

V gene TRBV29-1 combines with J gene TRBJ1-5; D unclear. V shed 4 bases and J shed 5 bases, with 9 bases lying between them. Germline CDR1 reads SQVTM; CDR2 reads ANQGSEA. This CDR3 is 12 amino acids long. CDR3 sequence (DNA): TGCAGCGTTGCCCCCCCAGATCAGCCCCAGCATTTT. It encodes CSVAPPDQPQHF.

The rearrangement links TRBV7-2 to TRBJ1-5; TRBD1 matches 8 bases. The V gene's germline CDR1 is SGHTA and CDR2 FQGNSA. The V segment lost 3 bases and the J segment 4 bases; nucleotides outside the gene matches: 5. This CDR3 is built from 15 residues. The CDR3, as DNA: TGTGCCAGCAGCTTTGGGGACAGGAAGAATCAGCCCCAGCATTTT. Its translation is CASSFGDRKNQPQHF.

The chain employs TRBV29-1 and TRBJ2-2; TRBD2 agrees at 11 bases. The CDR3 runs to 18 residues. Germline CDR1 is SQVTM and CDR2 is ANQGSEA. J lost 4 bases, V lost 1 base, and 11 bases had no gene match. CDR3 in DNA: TGCAGCGTTGAAGGTTATACCGGGACTAGCGGAGTCACCGGGGAGCTGTTTTTT. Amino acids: CSVEGYTGTSGVTGELFF.

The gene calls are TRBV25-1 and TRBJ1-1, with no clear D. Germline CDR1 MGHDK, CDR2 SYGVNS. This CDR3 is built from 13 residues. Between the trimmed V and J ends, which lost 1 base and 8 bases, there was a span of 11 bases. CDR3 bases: TGTGCCAGCAGTGAATCCGGGGTGAAAGAAGCTTTCTTT. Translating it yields CASSESGVKEAFF.

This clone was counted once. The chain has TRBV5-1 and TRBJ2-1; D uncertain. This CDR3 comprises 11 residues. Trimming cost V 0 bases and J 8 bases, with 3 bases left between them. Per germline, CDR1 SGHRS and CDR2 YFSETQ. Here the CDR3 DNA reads TGCGCCAGCAGCTTGGTCGATGAGCAGTTCTTC. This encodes CASSLVDEQFF.

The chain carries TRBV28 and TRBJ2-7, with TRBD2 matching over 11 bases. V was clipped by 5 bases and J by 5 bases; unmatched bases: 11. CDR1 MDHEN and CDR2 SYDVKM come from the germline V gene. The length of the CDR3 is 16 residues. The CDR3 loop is CASSPSTPTSGDEQYF. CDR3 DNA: TGTGCCAGCAGTCCATCAACCCCGACTAGCGGGGACGAGCAGTACTTC.

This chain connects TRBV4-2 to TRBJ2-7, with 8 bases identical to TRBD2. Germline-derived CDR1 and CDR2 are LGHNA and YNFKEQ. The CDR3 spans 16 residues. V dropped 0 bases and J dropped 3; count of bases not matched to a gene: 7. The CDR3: CASSQESTSGYYEQYF. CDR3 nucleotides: TGTGCCAGCAGCCAAGAGAGCACTAGCGGTTACTACGAGCAGTACTTC.

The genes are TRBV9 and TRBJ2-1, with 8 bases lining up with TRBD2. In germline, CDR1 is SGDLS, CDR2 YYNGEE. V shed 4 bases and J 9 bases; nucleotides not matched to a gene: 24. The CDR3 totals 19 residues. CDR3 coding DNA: TGTGCCAGCAGCTTACCGGGGAGCGGGAGCATTAGTCGCGGCGGTGAGCAGTTCTTC. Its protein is CASSLPGSGSISRGGEQFF.